This is a list of T cell receptor beta chains from one sample in a study of cytomegalovirus exposure and HLA in healthy donors. Generated by immunoSEQ multiplex PCR, the TCRdb table keeps only in-frame clones and is missing some. The sample lists about 190,000 clones; 65% to 75% were seen once. The material sequenced was PBMCs. The receptors derive from a man aged 30 to 39 in good health and CMV-seropositive. CDR3s include the opening cysteine and the closing phenylalanine or tryptophan. The order of the fields is D gene, J gene, V gene, clone size, CDR3 DNA, CDR3 protein. D genes are given only for firm matches. Expanded clones are given a class, and other clones once, few, many or no size at all.

TRBD1,TRBJ2-2,TRBV4-3,-,TGCGCCAGCAGCATTCGGACAGGGAACGGGGAGCTGTTTTTT,CASSIRTGNGELFF
-,TRBJ2-4,TRBV28,-,TGTGCCAGCACCTCGGGGGGCTCAGACAAAAACATTCAGTACTTC,CASTSGGSDKNIQYF
TRBD2,TRBJ2-6,TRBV7-2,-,TGTGCCAGCAGCGCGGGGGGCTCTGGGGCCAACGTCCTGACTTTC,CASSAGGSGANVLTF
TRBD1,TRBJ1-1,TRBV15,once,TGTGCCACCAGCAGCCCCATACAGGGGGCGACCACTGAAGCTTTCTTT,CATSSPIQGATTEAFF
TRBD1,TRBJ1-2,TRBV5-1,-,TGCGCCAGCAGCGAAGGGACAGCACGCTATGGCTACACCTTC,CASSEGTARYGYTF
-,TRBJ2-7,TRBV30,-,TGTGCCTGGACGAGCGCAGGGAGGAGCTCCTACGAGCAGTACTTC,CAWTSAGRSSYEQYF
TRBD2,TRBJ2-1,TRBV7-3,few,TGTGCCAGCAGCCGGGGAGCGGGGGACAACGTTGAGCAGTTCTTC,CASSRGAGDNVEQFF
-,TRBJ1-2,TRBV27,-,TGTGCCAGCAGTTTTAGGGGTGGGGGCTACACCTTC,CASSFRGGGYTF
TRBD1,TRBJ2-7,TRBV19,-,TGTGCCAGTAGCCTAACAGGGGGCCCCGATGAGCAGTACTTC,CASSLTGGPDEQYF
-,TRBJ2-3,TRBV28,-,TGTGCCAGCAGCTTAGATACGCAGTATTTT,CASSLDTQYF
TRBD2,TRBJ2-7,TRBV5-1,-,TGCGCCAGCAGCCAAGGAGCGGGAGGGATCTCCTACGAGCAGTACTTC,CASSQGAGGISYEQYF
TRBD1,TRBJ2-7,TRBV7-9,-,TGTGCCAGCTCACAACAACAGGGGACCACCTACGAGCAGTACTTC,CASSQQQGTTYEQYF
TRBD1,TRBJ2-7,TRBV6-5,-,TGTGCCACCACCGCGGGACAGGGGTACGAGCAGTACTTC,CATTAGQGYEQYF
-,TRBJ2-3,TRBV10-3,once,TGTGCCACCATTTCCGGGCCCGGCGGGACAGATACGCAGTATTTT,CATISGPGGTDTQYF
-,TRBJ1-5,TRBV7-6,-,TGTGCCAGCAGCTTATTTCAGGGTAATCAGCCCCAGCATTTT,CASSLFQGNQPQHF
-,TRBJ2-7,TRBV7-2,-,TGTGCCAGCAGCTTAGGAGGTCTGGCAGCCGCCTACGAGCAGTACTTC,CASSLGGLAAAYEQYF
TRBD1,TRBJ2-7,TRBV19,-,TGTGCCAGTACTTTGGGGACAGGGAGCTACGAGCAGTACTTC,CASTLGTGSYEQYF
-,TRBJ1-1,TRBV5-4,once,TGTGCCAGCAGGCAGGGTTATGAAGCTTTCTTT,CASRQGYEAFF
TRBD2,TRBJ2-1,TRBV10-3,-,TGTGCCATCAGTCCCGGGACTAGCGGTCGGGTTGAGCAGTTCTTC,CAISPGTSGRVEQFF
TRBD1,TRBJ1-5,TRBV19,-,TGTGCCAGTAGTGAGACAGGGGGCTTCAGTCAGCCCCAGCATTTT,CASSETGGFSQPQHF
-,TRBJ1-6,TRBV6-6,-,TGTGCCAGCAGTTACTACGGGACACCTAATTCACCCCTCCACTTT,CASSYYGTPNSPLHF
TRBD1,TRBJ2-1,TRBV7-9,-,TGTGCCAGCAGCGGGACAGGAGGGGCGAGGGATGAGCAGTTCTTC,CASSGTGGARDEQFF
TRBD2,TRBJ2-1,TRBV7-9,-,TGTGCCAGCAGCTTAGATCGGGGGGGCCACTACAATGAGCAGTTCTTC,CASSLDRGGHYNEQFF
-,TRBJ1-2,TRBV28,-,TGTGCCAGCAGTTCGAGCCAAGCCCTATATGGCTACACCTTC,CASSSSQALYGYTF
-,TRBJ2-3,TRBV13,-,TGTGCCAGCATCAATAGAGGTTGGGACACCTCTAGCACAGATACGCAGTATTTT,CASINRGWDTSSTDTQYF
-,TRBJ1-1,TRBV6-5,-,TGTGCCAGCAGTCGGGATTTCGGGTCTGAAGCTTTCTTT,CASSRDFGSEAFF
-,TRBJ1-6,TRBV2,-,TGTGCCAGCAGCCCTACCATGGGGGGATCACCCCTCCACTTT,CASSPTMGGSPLHF
TRBD1,TRBJ1-2,TRBV11-2,-,TGTGCCAGCAGCGCCCCGGGACAGCCCTATGGCTACACCTTC,CASSAPGQPYGYTF
-,TRBJ2-5,TRBV5-1,-,TGCGCCAGCAGCTTCCACCCAGGGTTCACCGAAGAGACCCAGTACTTC,CASSFHPGFTEETQYF
-,TRBJ1-1,TRBV5-5,-,TGTGCCAGCAGCTTGGACTGGAACACTGAAGCTTTCTTT,CASSLDWNTEAFF
TRBD2,TRBJ2-3,TRBV6-6,-,TGTGCCAGCAGGCAACCGGGGGGAGATACGCAGTATTTT,CASRQPGGDTQYF
-,TRBJ2-1,TRBV7-9,-,TGTTCCAGCAGCTCCCTCCTTCTGGCGGATGGGTCCTACAATGAGCAGTTCTTC,CSSSSLLLADGSYNEQFF
-,TRBJ1-1,TRBV6-6,few,TGTGCCAGCAGTTACGGACAGTTCACTGAAGCTTTCTTT,CASSYGQFTEAFF
-,TRBJ2-2,TRBV27,few,TGTGCCAGCAGCCCCTATGCCACCGGGGAGCTGTTTTTT,CASSPYATGELFF
TRBD1,TRBJ1-3,TRBV9,-,TGTGCCAGCAGCGTAGAAGGAGGAGGGGGACAGGGGGCTGGAAACACCATATATTTT,CASSVEGGGGQGAGNTIYF
TRBD2,TRBJ2-7,TRBV19,-,TGTGCCAGTAGTACAGCTAGCGGCCCCTACGAGCAGTACTTC,CASSTASGPYEQYF
TRBD1,TRBJ2-7,TRBV7-6,-,TGTGCCAGCAGCTTGGGACAGGGCGGACCTGGGGAGCAGTACTTC,CASSLGQGGPGEQYF
TRBD1,TRBJ1-6,TRBV27,few,TGTGCCAGCAGTTCCGGGACAGGGCTCTCACCCCTCCACTTT,CASSSGTGLSPLHF
-,TRBJ2-5,TRBV18,-,TGTGCCAGCTCACCAACCAACGGAGAGACCCAGTACTTC,CASSPTNGETQYF
-,TRBJ1-5,TRBV4-2,medium-sized,TGTGCCAGCAGCCAAGATGGAGGTTTTAGGCAGCCCCAGCATTTT,CASSQDGGFRQPQHF
TRBD2,TRBJ2-7,TRBV7-2,-,TGTGCCAGCAGACAGCTAGCGGGAGGTACCTACGAGCAGTACTTC,CASRQLAGGTYEQYF
TRBD2,TRBJ2-3,TRBV6-6,-,TGTGCCAGCAGTTACTCTTTAGCGGGGGGACGAGATACGCAGTATTTT,CASSYSLAGGRDTQYF
TRBD2,TRBJ2-1,TRBV10-3,-,TGTGCCATCAGTTCAACAACTAGCGGGAGAGCCCGCTCCTACAATGAGCAGTTCTTC,CAISSTTSGRARSYNEQFF
-,TRBJ1-2,TRBV5-8,-,TGTGCCAGCAGCTCAAGGGGGGGGTACTATGGCTACACCTTC,CASSSRGGYYGYTF
TRBD1,TRBJ2-2,TRBV5-1,-,TGCGCCAGCAGCTTGGACAGGGGCAACTACCTGGAGCTGTTTTTT,CASSLDRGNYLELFF
TRBD1,TRBJ1-1,TRBV28,few,TGTGCCAGCAGCTATCAGGGGGCTGAAGCTTTCTTT,CASSYQGAEAFF
-,TRBJ2-5,TRBV4-1,-,TGCGCCAGCAGCTCGTGGGAGCAGGAGACCCAGTACTTC,CASSSWEQETQYF
TRBD1,TRBJ1-1,TRBV5-8,few,TGTGCCAGCAGCTTGGGACAGGGGTACACTGAAGCTTTCTTT,CASSLGQGYTEAFF
-,TRBJ2-1,TRBV7-8,few,TGTGCCAGCACCCCTCGAGTTGATGAGCAGTTCTTC,CASTPRVDEQFF
-,TRBJ1-5,TRBV9,-,TGTGCCAGCAGTGCGGAGGGGAGCAATCAGCCCCAGCATTTT,CASSAEGSNQPQHF
TRBD1,TRBJ1-5,TRBV23-1,-,TGCGCCAGCAGTCTTGACCGGGACAGGGGAGGGGATCAGCCCCAGCATTTT,CASSLDRDRGGDQPQHF
-,TRBJ1-3,TRBV5-1,-,TGCGCCAGCAGCTTGGCGAGAGCCTCTGGAAACACCATATATTTT,CASSLARASGNTIYF
-,TRBJ1-1,TRBV6-5,-,TGTGCCAGCACTACAGGGCAGAACACTGAAGCTTTCTTT,CASTTGQNTEAFF
-,TRBJ1-2,TRBV5-8,-,TGTGCCAGCAGCCTGCCAGGGCCCTCCTACTATGGCTACACCTTC,CASSLPGPSYYGYTF
-,TRBJ2-4,TRBV27,-,TGTGCCAGCAGTTACCTCGGAGCCAAAAACATTCAGTACTTC,CASSYLGAKNIQYF